Below, 5 T cell receptor beta chains from the same sample are listed, as sequenced in a study of shared clonotypes between healthy human individuals. Profiled with immunoSEQ multiplex PCR; TCRdb holds only in-frame clones, not every one. The sample has roughly 1,600,000 clones, approximately 98.5% seen once. The sequenced material came from naive CD4+ T cells sorted from blood. The subset here: CD45RA+ positively selected. These receptor sequences come from a man in his thirties or forties in good health.

V usage is TRBV25-1 and J usage is TRBJ1-5; D gene ambiguous. The CDR3 loop spans 14 amino acids. V was shortened by 3 bases and J by 2 bases, with 8 bases between the two germline ends. CDR1 is MGHDK, CDR2 SYGVNS, per germline. The chain's CDR3 is CASSEHTRNQPQHF. The CDR3 coding sequence is TGTGCCAGCAGTGAGCACACCCGCAATCAGCCCCAGCATTTT.

The chain couples TRBV6-6 to TRBJ2-7; D remains ambiguous. Per the germline V gene, CDR1 is MNHNY and CDR2 is SVGAGI (reference sequence). The CDR3 runs 13 residues. V dropped 0 bases and J dropped 6 bases, with 9 bases sitting between them. The CDR3 DNA reads as TGTGCCAGCAGTTACTCGAGTACGGGCGAGCAGTACTTC. As protein: CASSYSSTGEQYF.

CDR3 bases: TGTGCCAGGGAAGGGAGACTTAGCGGGAGGGAGGGTGAGCAGTTCTTC. This codes for CAREGRLSGREGEQFF. J is TRBJ2-1 and V is TRBV2; 11 bases line up with TRBD2. V lost 9 bases to trimming and J lost 9 bases; unmatched junction nucleotides: 16. CDR3 length: 16 amino acids. The germline V gene has CDR1 SNHLY and CDR2 FYNNEI.

In its sample, this clone was seen once. This chain uses TRBV19 with TRBJ2-6; 9 bases are shared with TRBD1. The junction had 7 bases not matched to a gene; V was cut back by 0 bases and J by 1 base. Per the germline V gene, CDR1 is LNHDA and CDR2 is SQIVND (reference sequence). CDR3 size: 19 residues. The CDR3 nucleotides read TGTGCCAGTAGTATAGATCGGGGGACAGGGCTTTCTGGGGCCAACGTCCTGACTTTC. Its translation: CASSIDRGTGLSGANVLTF.

The chain recombines TRBV9 with TRBJ1-5; 7 bases agree with TRBD1. The CDR3 sequence is 14 residues long. J gave up 6 bases and V 0 bases, and 3 bases lay outside the gene matches. CDR1 is SGDLS and CDR2 is YYNGEE in the germline V gene. As DNA, the CDR3 is TGTGCCAGCAGCGTAGGACAGGGACCTCAGCCCCAGCATTTT. Translated: CASSVGQGPQPQHF.